This TCR beta chain was captured in a study of blood T cell repertoires in COVID-19 (dated by TCRdb to the early 2020s). Describing the broader study: The collaborator samples originated in the United States, Italy and Spain and spanned the acute and convalescent phases of COVID-19. The repertoires were made available in a free public database intended to serve as a resource for research on the immune response to SARS-CoV-2. Where HLA class I and class II types were available, the types were taken from metadata supplied by the sample provider, not from assay-based typing. The dataset comprised deeply sampled blood TCRbeta repertoires from subjects exposed to, actively infected with, or recovered from COVID-19. The prospective study material was composed of cDNA or gDNA derived from T cells, B-cell-depleted T cells, or PBMCs. The sample metadata nearly always contained a de-identified subject ID, COVID-19 status, age in years and sex. The samples were drawn from two sources: the first 160 participants of the ongoing ImmuneRACE study, and 1,000 to 1,500 subjects contributed by 6 global collaborators.

TCRbeta CDR3 regions were amplified from genomic DNA by means of the immunoSEQ Assay, a bias-controlled multiplex PCR. In the authors' own workflow: The number of nucleated cells in each sample was estimated by amplification of reference gene primers within the assay. To quantify the absolute abundance of each unique TCRbeta CDR3 rearrangement, sequence reads were collapsed and filtered. For each sample, productive Simpson clonality was calculated by taking the square root of Simpson's diversity index across productive rearrangements. Not all clones reach the TCRdb copy of this immuneACCESS table, which keeps in-frame sequences only. Checked studies attribute under half of the gap to unresolved V genes and leave the rest unexplained. The V and J calls and clone size are taken from that table; D and trimming were inferred from the DNA. The sample has 150,000 to 200,000 clones on record, approximately 90% of them singletons. 2% to 2.5% of the sample comes from the top ten.

What the study reported, not specific to this receptor: The amount of clinical and demographic metadata varied by source and participant and was provided uncurated.

As to this clone: No cognate antigen has been identified for it. Per-base qualities were not stored, and no clone one base away is much larger.

Each collaborating institution followed its own protocols to collect whole blood in K2EDTA tubes. For TCRbeta analysis, collaborators shipped samples as frozen whole blood, isolated PBMCs, or DNA extracted from either of those sample types. From the germline V gene, CDR1 is SGDLS and CDR2 is YYNGEE. Measured from the cysteine to the phenylalanine, the CDR3 is 15 residues long. The sequence is cut down to CDR3 DNA, 45 bases in frame from base 1. Compared with germline, V lacks 3 bases and J lacks 1 base; bases without a gene match: 5. The sequenced sample was peripheral blood. The receptor's source is a man between 65 and 85 years old with active or convalescent COVID-19. The chain is encoded by TRBV9 joined to TRBJ1-1; 8 junctional bases match TRBD1. The DNA is as follows: TGTGCCAGCAGCGCCGGACAGGGATCGAACACTGAAGCTTTCTTT. It translates to CASSAGQGSNTEAFF.